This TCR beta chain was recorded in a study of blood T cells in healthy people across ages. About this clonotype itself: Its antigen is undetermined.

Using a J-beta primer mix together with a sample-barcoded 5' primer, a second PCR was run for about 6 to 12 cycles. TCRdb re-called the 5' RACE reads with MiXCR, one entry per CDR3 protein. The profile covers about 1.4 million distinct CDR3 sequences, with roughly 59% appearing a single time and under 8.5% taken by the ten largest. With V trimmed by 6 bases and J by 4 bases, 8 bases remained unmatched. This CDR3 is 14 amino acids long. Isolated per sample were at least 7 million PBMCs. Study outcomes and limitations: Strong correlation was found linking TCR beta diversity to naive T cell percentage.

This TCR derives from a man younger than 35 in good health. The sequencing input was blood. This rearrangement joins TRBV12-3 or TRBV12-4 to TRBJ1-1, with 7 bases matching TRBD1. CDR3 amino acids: CASRLRQGPTEAFF. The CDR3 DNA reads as TGTGCCAGCAGGCTTCGACAGGGACCCACTGAAGCTTTCTTT.